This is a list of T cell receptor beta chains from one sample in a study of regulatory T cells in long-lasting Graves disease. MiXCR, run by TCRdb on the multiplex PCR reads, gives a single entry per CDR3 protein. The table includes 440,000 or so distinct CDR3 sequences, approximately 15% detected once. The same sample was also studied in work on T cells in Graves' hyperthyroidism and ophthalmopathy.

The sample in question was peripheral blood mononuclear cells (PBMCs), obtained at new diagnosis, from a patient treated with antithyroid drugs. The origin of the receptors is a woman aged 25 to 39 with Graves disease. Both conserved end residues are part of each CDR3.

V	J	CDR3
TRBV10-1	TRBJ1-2	CASSEQTHYGYTF
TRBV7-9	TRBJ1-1	CASSLAGGDEAFF
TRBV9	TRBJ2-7	CASSSSGTAYEQYF
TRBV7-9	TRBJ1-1	CASSPLGRLVTEAFF
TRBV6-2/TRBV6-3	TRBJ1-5	CASSPSRVAQPQHF
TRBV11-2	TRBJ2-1	CASTPGGNNEQFF
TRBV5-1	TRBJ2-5	CASSLCGTGGAETQYF
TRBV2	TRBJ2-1	CASRGGRAAFNEQFF
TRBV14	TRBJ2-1	CASSSWGRTYNEQFF
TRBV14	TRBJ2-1	CASSQNSMSNNEQFF
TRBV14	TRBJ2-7	CASSPWAGSYEQYF
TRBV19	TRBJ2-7	CASSILGGSAREQYF
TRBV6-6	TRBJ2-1	CASSYSTSLTSGRRNEQFF
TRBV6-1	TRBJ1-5	CASTQRRTGSNQPQHF
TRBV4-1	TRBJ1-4	CASSQDSQGKVEKLFF
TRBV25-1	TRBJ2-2	CASGHDTTGELFF
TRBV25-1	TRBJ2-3	CASSEYGTGSTDTQYF
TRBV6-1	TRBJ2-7	CASRTGSKYEQYF
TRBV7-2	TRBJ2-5	CASSLGVSGRGGYQETQYF
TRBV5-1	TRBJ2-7	CASSLERLAISYEQYF
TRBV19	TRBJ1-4	CASSRTGTATNEKLFF
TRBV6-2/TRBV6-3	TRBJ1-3	CASSAFSLPGNSGNTIYF
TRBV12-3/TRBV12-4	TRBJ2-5	CASSLSRGGAGHLPDKYQETQYF
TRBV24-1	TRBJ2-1	CATSEQRGTYNEQFF
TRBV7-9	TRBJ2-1	CASSFSTGVGDYNEQFF
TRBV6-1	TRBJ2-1	CASSPGFGRARLGEQFF
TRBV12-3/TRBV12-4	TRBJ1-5	CASSRFQGGYSQPQHF
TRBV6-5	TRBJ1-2	CASSYSKGGIYGYTF
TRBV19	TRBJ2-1	CASSSPGTSGYNEQFF
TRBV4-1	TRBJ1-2	CASSQEVIGGRDGYTF
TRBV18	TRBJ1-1	CASSPIEEGTEAFF
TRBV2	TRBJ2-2	CASSLTDVLNTGELFF
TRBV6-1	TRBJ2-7	CASSLGGPGYEQYF
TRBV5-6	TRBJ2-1	CASSLGEMRLAGNEQFF
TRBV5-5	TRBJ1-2	CASSGGTVDYGYTF
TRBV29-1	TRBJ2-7	CSVGGYRDTLGNEQYF
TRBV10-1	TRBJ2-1	CASSGNMRAEQFF
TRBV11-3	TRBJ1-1	CASSLGDRGRLDTEAFF
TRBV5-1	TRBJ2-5	CASSFPSQETQYF
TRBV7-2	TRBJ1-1	CASRGAGEAFF
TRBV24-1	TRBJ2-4	CATSGTDTSKNIQYF
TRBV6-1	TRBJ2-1	CASSGPSGRIFNEQFF
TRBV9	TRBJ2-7	CASSDRTGSSSYEQYF